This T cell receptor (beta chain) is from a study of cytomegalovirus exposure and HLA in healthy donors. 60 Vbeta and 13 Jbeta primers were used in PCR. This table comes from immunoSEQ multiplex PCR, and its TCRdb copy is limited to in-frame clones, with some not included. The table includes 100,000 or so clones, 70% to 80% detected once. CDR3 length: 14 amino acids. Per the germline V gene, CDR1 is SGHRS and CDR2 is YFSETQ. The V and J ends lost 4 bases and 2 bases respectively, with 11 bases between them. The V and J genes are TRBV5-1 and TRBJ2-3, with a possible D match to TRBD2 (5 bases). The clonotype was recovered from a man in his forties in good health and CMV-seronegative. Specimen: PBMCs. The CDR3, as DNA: TGCGCCAGCAGCGAGGGAGTCAACACAGATACGCAGTATTTT. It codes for CASSEGVNTDTQYF.